Shown below are 14 T cell receptor beta chains from a single sample sequenced in a study of blood T cell repertoires in COVID-19. Profiling relied on immunoSEQ multiplex PCR, and the TCRdb table lists in-frame clones only, not all of them. The table includes about 310,000 clones, about 88% detected once. The specimen was PBMCs or T cells enriched from blood (not recorded which). These receptors were obtained from a middle-aged woman who had recovered from COVID-19.

The chain carries TRBV10-1 and TRBJ1-6; D ambiguous. Germline CDR1 reads WNHNN; CDR2 reads SYGVQD (reference sequence). The length of the CDR3 is 13 residues. Between the trimmed V and J ends, which lost 2 bases and 7 bases, there was a span of 6 bases. The CDR3 DNA reads as TGCGCCAGCAGTGAGGGCAGGAATTCACCCCTCCACTTT. Translated, it gives CASSEGRNSPLHF.

Only one count was recorded for this clone. This chain links TRBV7-3 with TRBJ2-1; 7 positions agree with TRBD1. This CDR3 spans 17 amino acids. V shed 2 bases and J 5 bases; nucleotides not matched to a gene: 12. The V gene's germline CDR1 is SGHTA and CDR2 FQGTGA. The CDR3 sequence: CASSLCFRGRGNNEQFF. CDR3 bases: TGTGCCAGCAGCTTATGTTTCCGGGGCAGGGGGAACAATGAGCAGTTCTTC. Looking up the rest from reference TRBV7-3 and TRBJ2-1 gives the full variable domain: GAGVSQTPSNKVTEKGKYVELRCDPISGHTALYWYRQSLGQGPEFLIYFQGTGAADDSGLPNDRFFAVRPEGSVSTLKIQRTERGDSAVYLCASSLCFRGRGNNEQFFGPGTRLTVL.

The chain carries TRBV29-1 and TRBJ2-3; D gene ambiguous. Trimming took 0 bases from V and 9 from J, leaving 10 bases between them. The CDR3 is 12 amino acids. Germline V CDR1 and CDR2: SQVTM, ANQGSEA. DNA of the CDR3: TGCAGCGTTGAAGACTCTAGTCAGACGCAGTATTTT. Residues: CSVEDSSQTQYF.

The chain has TRBV2 and TRBJ1-5, with TRBD1 identical over 9 bases. The V and J ends lost 4 bases and 6 bases, in that order; junction bases with no gene match: 7. Per the germline V gene, CDR1 is SNHLY and CDR2 is FYNNEI. The CDR3 has 15 amino acids. The CDR3 reads CASSVNRGLGQPQHF. CDR3 nucleotides: TGTGCCAGCAGTGTCAACAGGGGGCTAGGTCAGCCCCAGCATTTT.

V gene TRBV5-1 combines with J gene TRBJ1-4, with TRBD1 as a possible D gene (5 bases). Germline V CDR1 and CDR2: SGHRS, YFSETQ. This CDR3 contains 13 residues. With 4 bases removed from V and 12 bases from J, the gap between germline ends came to 16 bases. CDR3 residues: CASSLPATGELFF. In nucleotides, the CDR3 is TGCGCCAGCAGCCTACCTGCGACGGGGGAACTGTTTTTT.

The rearrangement joins TRBV28 to TRBJ2-4; TRBD2 is a possible D gene (5 bases). The CDR3 consists of 14 residues. Per germline, CDR1 MDHEN and CDR2 SYDVKM. V lost 6 bases, J lost 7 bases, and 16 bases lay in between. The CDR3 region is CASSTSWVANIQYF. The CDR3 nucleotides read TGTGCCAGCAGCACCAGTTGGGTAGCGAACATTCAGTACTTC.

This chain links TRBV3-1 (or the pseudogene TRBV3-2) with TRBJ2-5, with 7 bases matching TRBD1. Germline CDR1 and CDR2: LGHDT and YNNKEL (reference sequence). The V and J ends lost 5 bases and 10 bases, in that order; junction bases with no gene match: 7. The CDR3 covers 12 residues. The CDR3 DNA reads TGTGCCAGCAGCGTTCGGGACAGCCTCCAGTACTTC. Its translation is CASSVRDSLQYF.

The genes are TRBV6-5 and TRBJ1-5; tentatively, D is TRBD1 (6 bases). V lost 6 bases and J 5 bases, leaving 17 bases between the germline ends. The CDR3 is 15 residues long. Germline loops: CDR1 MNHEY, CDR2 SVGAGI. The CDR3 reads CASRGHGRGDQPQHF. The CDR3, as DNA: TGTGCCAGCAGGGGACATGGCAGGGGTGATCAGCCCCAGCATTTT.

This chain joins TRBV7-9 and TRBJ1-3; 8 bases match TRBD1. With 5 bases clipped from V and 4 bases from J, the junction kept 7 bases outside the gene matches. Germline assignment: CDR1 SEHNR and CDR2 FQNEAQ (reference sequence). The CDR3 extends over 15 amino acids. Here the CDR3 reads CASSPPGGEGNTIYF. CDR3 DNA sequence: TGTGCCAGCAGCCCCCCAGGGGGCGAAGGAAACACCATATATTTT.

The chain is built from TRBV21-1 and TRBJ2-7; the table's D call of TRBD2 was not tested on the DNA. TRBV21-1 is deemed a pseudogene. The CDR3 is 14 residues long. DNA of the CDR3: TGTGCCAGCACGATGGCGGGGAATTCCTACGAGCAGTACTTC. Translated: CASTMAGNSYEQYF.

The V and J genes are TRBV7-3 and TRBJ1-1; D is perhaps TRBD1 (6 bases). CDR1 is SGHTA, CDR2 FQGTGA, per germline. The CDR3 has 15 amino acids. V was trimmed by 2 bases and J by 1 base, leaving 11 bases between them. This chain's CDR3 is CASSLWAGANTEAFF. As DNA, the CDR3 is TGTGCCAGCAGCTTATGGGCAGGGGCGAACACTGAAGCTTTCTTT.

The gene calls are TRBV9 and TRBJ2-3, with 10 bases matching TRBD2. CDR1 and CDR2 from the germline V gene are SGDLS and YYNGEE. The V gene end was trimmed by 1 base and the J gene end by 0 bases; junction bases not matched to a gene: 5. The CDR3 extends over 17 amino acids. In DNA, the CDR3 is TGTGCCAGCAGCGTATCGGAGACTAGCGGGAGCACAGATACGCAGTATTTT. The encoded protein is CASSVSETSGSTDTQYF.

This chain connects TRBV28 to TRBJ1-4; D call uncertain. V was shortened by 2 bases and J by 7 bases, with 11 bases between the two germline ends. Germline CDR1 and CDR2: MDHEN and SYDVKM. The CDR3 covers 14 residues. CDR3 bases: TGTGCCAGCAGTTTACGAGGGAAGGGTGAAAAACTGTTTTTT. This gives the protein CASSLRGKGEKLFF.

In nucleotides, the CDR3 is TGTGCCAGCAGCTTATCGTTCGGGAGACCTGGCTACACCTTC. It yields the protein CASSLSFGRPGYTF. The V and J genes are TRBV7-2 and TRBJ1-2; D not certain. CDR3 length: 14 amino acids. Germline CDR1 and CDR2: SGHTA and FQGNSA. V was shortened by 2 bases and J by 7 bases, with 14 bases between the two germline ends.